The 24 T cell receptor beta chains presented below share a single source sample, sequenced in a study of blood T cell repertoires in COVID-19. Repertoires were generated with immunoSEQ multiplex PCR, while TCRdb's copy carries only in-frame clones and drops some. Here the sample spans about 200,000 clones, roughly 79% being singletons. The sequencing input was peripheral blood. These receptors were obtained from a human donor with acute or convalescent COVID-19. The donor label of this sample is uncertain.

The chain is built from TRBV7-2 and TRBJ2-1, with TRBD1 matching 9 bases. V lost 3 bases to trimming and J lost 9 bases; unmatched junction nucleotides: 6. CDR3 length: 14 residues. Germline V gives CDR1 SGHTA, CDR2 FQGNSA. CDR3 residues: CASSFGQGSSEQFF. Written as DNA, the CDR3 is TGTGCCAGCAGCTTCGGACAGGGGTCGAGTGAGCAGTTCTTC. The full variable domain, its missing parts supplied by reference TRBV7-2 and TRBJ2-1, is GAGVSQSPSNKVTEKGKDVELRCDPISGHTALYWYRQSLGQGLEFLIYFQGNSAPDKSGLPSDRFSAERTGGSVSTLTIQRTQQEDSAVYLCASSFGQGSSEQFFGPGTRLTVL.

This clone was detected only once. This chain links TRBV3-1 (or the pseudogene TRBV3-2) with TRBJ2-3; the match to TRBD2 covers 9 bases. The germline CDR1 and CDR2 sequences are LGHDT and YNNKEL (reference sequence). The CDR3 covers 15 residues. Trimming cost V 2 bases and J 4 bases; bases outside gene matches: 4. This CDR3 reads CASSQLAGRPDTQYF. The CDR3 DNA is TGTGCCAGCAGCCAACTAGCGGGAAGGCCAGATACGCAGTATTTT.

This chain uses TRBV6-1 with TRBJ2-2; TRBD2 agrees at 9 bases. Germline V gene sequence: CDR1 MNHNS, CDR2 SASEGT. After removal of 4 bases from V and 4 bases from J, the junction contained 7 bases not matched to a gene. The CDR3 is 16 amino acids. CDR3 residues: CASSASSSGSTGELFF. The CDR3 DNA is TGTGCCAGCAGTGCATCTAGTAGCGGGAGCACCGGGGAGCTGTTTTTT.

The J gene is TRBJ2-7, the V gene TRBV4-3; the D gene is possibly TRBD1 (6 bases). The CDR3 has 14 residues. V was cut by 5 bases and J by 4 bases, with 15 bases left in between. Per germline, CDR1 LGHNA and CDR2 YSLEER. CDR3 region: CASSLGVTGYEQYF. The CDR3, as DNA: TGCGCCAGCAGCTTAGGGGTTACAGGGTACGAGCAGTACTTC.

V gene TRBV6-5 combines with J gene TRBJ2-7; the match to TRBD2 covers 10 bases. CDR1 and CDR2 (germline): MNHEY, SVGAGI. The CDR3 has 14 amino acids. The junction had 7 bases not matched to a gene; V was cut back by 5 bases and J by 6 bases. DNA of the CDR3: TGTGCCAGCAGTAGCGGGAGGGCCGGGGTCGAGCAGTACTTC. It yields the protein CASSSGRAGVEQYF.

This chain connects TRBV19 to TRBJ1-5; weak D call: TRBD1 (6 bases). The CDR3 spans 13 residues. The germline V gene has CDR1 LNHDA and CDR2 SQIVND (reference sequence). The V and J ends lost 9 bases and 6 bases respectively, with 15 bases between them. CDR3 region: CASNTGRSQPQHF. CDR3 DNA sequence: TGTGCCAGCAATACAGGGCGAAGTCAGCCCCAGCATTTT.

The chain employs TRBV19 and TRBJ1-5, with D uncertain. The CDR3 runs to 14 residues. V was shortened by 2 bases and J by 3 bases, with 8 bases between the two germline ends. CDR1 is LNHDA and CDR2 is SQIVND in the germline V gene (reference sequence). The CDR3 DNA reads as TGTGCCAGTAGTATAACAGAAACCAATCAGCCCCAGCATTTT. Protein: CASSITETNQPQHF.

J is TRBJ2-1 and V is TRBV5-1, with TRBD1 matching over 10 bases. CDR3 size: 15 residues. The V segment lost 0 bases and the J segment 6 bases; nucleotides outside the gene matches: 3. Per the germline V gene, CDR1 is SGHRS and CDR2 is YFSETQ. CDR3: CASSLAGQGTNEQFF. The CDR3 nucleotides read TGCGCCAGCAGCTTGGCGGGACAGGGGACCAATGAGCAGTTCTTC.

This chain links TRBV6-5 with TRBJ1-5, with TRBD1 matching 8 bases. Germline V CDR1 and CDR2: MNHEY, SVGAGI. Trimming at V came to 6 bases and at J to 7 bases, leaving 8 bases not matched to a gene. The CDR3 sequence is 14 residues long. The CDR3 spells CASRTGEFGQPQHF. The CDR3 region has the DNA TGTGCCAGCAGGACAGGGGAGTTCGGCCAGCCCCAGCATTTT.

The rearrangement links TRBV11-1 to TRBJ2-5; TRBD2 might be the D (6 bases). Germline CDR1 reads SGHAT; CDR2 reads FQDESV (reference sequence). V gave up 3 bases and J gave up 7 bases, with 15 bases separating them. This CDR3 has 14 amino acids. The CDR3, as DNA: TGTGCCAGCAGCTTCGAGGGGACTTCGGGGACCCAGTACTTC. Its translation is CASSFEGTSGTQYF.

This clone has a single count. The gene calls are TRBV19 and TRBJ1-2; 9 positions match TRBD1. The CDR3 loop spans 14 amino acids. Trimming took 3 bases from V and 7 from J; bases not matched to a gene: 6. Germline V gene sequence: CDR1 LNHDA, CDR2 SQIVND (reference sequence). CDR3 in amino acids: CASSIGGQGSGYTF. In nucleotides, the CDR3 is TGTGCCAGTAGTATCGGAGGACAGGGGTCTGGCTACACCTTC.

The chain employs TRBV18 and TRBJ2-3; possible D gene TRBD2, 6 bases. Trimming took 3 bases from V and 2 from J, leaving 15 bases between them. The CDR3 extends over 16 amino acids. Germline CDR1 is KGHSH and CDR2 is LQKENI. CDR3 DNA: TGTGCCAGCTCACCGCGGAGGGAAAGGCTCACAGATACGCAGTATTTT. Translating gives CASSPRRERLTDTQYF.

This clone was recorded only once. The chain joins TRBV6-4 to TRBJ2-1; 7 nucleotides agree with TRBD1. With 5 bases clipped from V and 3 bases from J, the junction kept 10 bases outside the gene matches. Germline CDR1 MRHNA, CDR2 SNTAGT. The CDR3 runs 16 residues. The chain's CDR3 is CASSPLGQKSYNEQFF. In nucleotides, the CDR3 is TGTGCCAGCAGTCCCTTGGGACAGAAAAGCTACAATGAGCAGTTCTTC.

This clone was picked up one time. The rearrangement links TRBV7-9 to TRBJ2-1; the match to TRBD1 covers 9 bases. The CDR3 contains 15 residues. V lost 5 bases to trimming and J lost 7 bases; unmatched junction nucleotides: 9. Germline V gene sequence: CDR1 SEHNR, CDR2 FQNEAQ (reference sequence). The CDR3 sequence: CASSRWGQGENEQFF. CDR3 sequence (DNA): TGTGCCAGCAGCCGCTGGGGACAGGGTGAGAATGAGCAGTTCTTC.

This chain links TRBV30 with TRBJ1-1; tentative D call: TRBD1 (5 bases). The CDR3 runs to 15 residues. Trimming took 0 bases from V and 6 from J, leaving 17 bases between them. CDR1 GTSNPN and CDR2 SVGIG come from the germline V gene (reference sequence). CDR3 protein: CAWSVDSFMVSEAFF. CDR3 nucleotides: TGTGCCTGGAGTGTCGACAGTTTCATGGTTTCTGAAGCTTTCTTT.

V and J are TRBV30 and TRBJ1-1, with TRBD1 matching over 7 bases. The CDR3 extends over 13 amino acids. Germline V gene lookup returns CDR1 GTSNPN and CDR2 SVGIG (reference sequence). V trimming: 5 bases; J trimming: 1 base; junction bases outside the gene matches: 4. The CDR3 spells CAWDDRANTEAFF. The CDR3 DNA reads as TGTGCCTGGGATGACAGGGCGAACACTGAAGCTTTCTTT.

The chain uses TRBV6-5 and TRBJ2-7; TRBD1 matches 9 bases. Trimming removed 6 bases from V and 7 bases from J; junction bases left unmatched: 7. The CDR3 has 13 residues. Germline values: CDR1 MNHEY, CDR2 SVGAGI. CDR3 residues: CASRQTGGGEQYF. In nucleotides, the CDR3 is TGTGCCAGCAGACAAACAGGGGGCGGAGAGCAGTACTTC.

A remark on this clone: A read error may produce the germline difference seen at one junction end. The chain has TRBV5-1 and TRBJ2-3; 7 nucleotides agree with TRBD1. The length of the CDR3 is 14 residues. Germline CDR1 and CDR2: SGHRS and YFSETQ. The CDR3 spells CASSPLNTGDMQYF. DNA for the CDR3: TGCGCCAGCAGCCCACTTAATACAGGGGATATGCAGTATTTT.

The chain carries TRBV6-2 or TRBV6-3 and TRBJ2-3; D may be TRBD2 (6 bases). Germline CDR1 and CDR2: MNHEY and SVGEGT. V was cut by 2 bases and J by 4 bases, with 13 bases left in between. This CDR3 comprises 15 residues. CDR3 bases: TGTGCCAGCAGTTACGTCGGGAGCTCCGCAGATACGCAGTATTTT. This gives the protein CASSYVGSSADTQYF.

CDR3 protein: CASSRTAYEQYF. CDR3 in DNA: TGTGCCAGCAGTAGGACAGCCTACGAGCAGTACTTC. The chain uses TRBV6-5 and TRBJ2-7, with a weak D call TRBD1 (6 bases). The V end was cut by 5 bases, the J end by 2 bases, with 7 bases between. The CDR3 length is 12 residues. Germline V CDR1 and CDR2: MNHEY, SVGAGI.

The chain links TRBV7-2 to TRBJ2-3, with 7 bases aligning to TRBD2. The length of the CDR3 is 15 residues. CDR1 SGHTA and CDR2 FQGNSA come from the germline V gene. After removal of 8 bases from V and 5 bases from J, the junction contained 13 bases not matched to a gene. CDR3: CASGAGRNLVDTQYF. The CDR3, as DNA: TGTGCCAGCGGAGCGGGGAGGAATTTGGTAGATACGCAGTATTTT.

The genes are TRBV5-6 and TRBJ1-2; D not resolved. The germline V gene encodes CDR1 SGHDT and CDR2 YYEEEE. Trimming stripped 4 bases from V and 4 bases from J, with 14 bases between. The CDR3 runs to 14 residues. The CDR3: CASSQMGSGYGYTF. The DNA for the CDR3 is TGTGCCAGCAGCCAGATGGGGAGCGGCTATGGCTACACCTTC.

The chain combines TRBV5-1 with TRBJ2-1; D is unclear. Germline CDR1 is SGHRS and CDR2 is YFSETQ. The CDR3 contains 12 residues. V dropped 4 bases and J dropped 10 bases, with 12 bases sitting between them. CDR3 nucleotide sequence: TGCGCCAGCAGCCTAGTCCGGAAGGAGCAGTTCTTC. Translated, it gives CASSLVRKEQFF. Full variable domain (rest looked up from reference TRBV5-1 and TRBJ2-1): KAGVTQTPRYLIKTRGQQVTLSCSPISGHRSVSWYQQTPGQGLQFLFEYFSETQRNKGNFPGRFSGRQFSNSRSEMNVSTLELGDSALYLCASSLVRKEQFFGPGTRLTVL.

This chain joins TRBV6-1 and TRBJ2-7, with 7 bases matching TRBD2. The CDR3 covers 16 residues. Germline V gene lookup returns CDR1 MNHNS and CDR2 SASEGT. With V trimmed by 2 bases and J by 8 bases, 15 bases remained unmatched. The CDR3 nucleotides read TGTGCCAGCAGTGAAAGGCGGCTAGCGGTGATTACGAAGCAGTACTTC. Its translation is CASSERRLAVITKQYF.